This T cell receptor beta chain appears in the sequencing data of a study of CD8 T cells in Susac syndrome. General observations from the study: The number of individuals included in the study's TCR sequencing and HLA analysis was acknowledged as relatively small.

With respect to this clonotype: The antigen is undetermined.

0.5 to 1 ug RNA was reverse transcribed with random hexamers. TCRdb re-derived calls from the immunoSEQ multiplex PCR reads in MiXCR, one entry per CDR3 protein. The table includes about 200,000 distinct CDR3 sequences, roughly 96% detected once. Germline V lookup: CDR1 LNHNV, CDR2 YYDKDF (reference sequence). This CDR3 has 13 residues. Deletions cut 1 base from V and 4 bases from J, with 8 bases between. This clonotype was sampled from a human donor in good health. The chain has TRBV15 and TRBJ2-7; no clear D gene. Sequencing was carried out using CD4+ T cells from PBMCs. Written as DNA, the CDR3 is TGTGCCACCAGCAGAGGGTTGGTTTACGAGCAGTACGTC. This translates into CATSRGLVYEQYV.